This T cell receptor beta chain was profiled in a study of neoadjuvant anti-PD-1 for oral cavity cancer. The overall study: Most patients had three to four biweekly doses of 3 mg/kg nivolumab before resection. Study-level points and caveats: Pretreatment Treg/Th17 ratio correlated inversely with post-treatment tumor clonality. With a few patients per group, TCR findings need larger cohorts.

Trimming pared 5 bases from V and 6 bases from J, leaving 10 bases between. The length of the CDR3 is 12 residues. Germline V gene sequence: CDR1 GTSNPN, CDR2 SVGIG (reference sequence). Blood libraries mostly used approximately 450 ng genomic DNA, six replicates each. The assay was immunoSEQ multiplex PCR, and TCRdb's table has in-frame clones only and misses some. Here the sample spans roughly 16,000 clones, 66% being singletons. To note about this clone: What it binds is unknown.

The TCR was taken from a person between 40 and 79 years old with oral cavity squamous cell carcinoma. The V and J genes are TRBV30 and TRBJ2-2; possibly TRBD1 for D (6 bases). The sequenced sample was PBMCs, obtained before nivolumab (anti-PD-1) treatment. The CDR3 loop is CAWGRGPGELFF. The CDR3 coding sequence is TGTGCCTGGGGCAGGGGCCCCGGGGAGCTGTTTTTT.